These T cell receptor beta chains were read from a single sample in a study of blood T cell repertoires in COVID-19. TCRdb keeps only in-frame clones here, not all; method: immunoSEQ multiplex PCR. The sample lists about 130,000 clones, roughly 90% seen once, with roughly 2% in the top ten. Sequencing input: peripheral blood. All receptors come from a man aged 50-59 years with COVID-19, enrolled during active disease. The CDR3 runs from the conserved cysteine through the conserved F or W. The order of the fields is J gene, D gene, V gene, CDR3 length, clone size, CDR3 DNA, CDR3 protein. A D gene is named only where the DNA matches it firmly. Size values are once, few and many counts, or a class for expanded clones, and some rows have none.

TRBJ1-3 | NA | TRBV12-3/TRBV12-4 | 13 | NA | TGTGCCAGCACCCCGGGTCTTGGAAACACCATATATTTT | CASTPGLGNTIYF
TRBJ1-2 | TRBD1 | TRBV7-6 | 14 | NA | TGTGCCAGCAGCCCCCAGACAGGGCGTTACGGCTACACCTTC | CASSPQTGRYGYTF
TRBJ2-4 | TRBD1 | TRBV4-1 | 20 | NA | TGCGCCAGCAGCCCCCGGACAGGGGGCGGATCTGTGACAGCCAAAAACATTCAGTACTTC | CASSPRTGGGSVTAKNIQYF
TRBJ1-1 | NA | TRBV28 | 14 | NA | TGTGCCAGCAGTTTATCGGCGGTGAACACTGAAGCTTTCTTT | CASSLSAVNTEAFF
TRBJ1-2 | TRBD1 | TRBV29-1 | 15 | NA | TGCAGCGTTGAAGGGTTAGGGGACAGGATGTATGGCTACACCTTC | CSVEGLGDRMYGYTF
TRBJ1-2 | TRBD1 | TRBV9 | 13 | once | TGTGCCAGCAGCGCGGGGACAGGGGTGGGCTACACCTTC | CASSAGTGVGYTF
TRBJ2-1 | NA | TRBV30 | 15 | once | TGTGCCTGGAGGCTAGGGACTGCCGCCGGGAATGAGCAGTTCTTC | CAWRLGTAAGNEQFF
TRBJ1-2 | NA | TRBV6-1 | 15 | few | TGTGCCAGCAGTGAATGGGCCTCCGGAAGGTCTGGCTACACCTTC | CASSEWASGRSGYTF
TRBJ2-7 | NA | TRBV28 | 12 | NA | TGTGCCAGCAGCTCTACAGACTACGAGCAGTACTTC | CASSSTDYEQYF
TRBJ1-6 | NA | TRBV6-5 | 15 | NA | TGTGCCAGCAAGCGGGGGCTAACCTATAATTCACCCCTCCACTTT | CASKRGLTYNSPLHF
TRBJ2-3 | TRBD1 | TRBV2 | 13 | NA | TGTGCCAGCACGCAGGGGGCATCAGATACGCAGTATTTT | CASTQGASDTQYF
TRBJ2-7 | NA | TRBV25-1 | 12 | NA | TGTGCCAGCAGTGATTCCATTTACGAGCAGTACTTC | CASSDSIYEQYF
TRBJ2-5 | TRBD1 | TRBV9 | 14 | NA | TGTGCCAGCAGCGTGGGACAGTACCAAGAGACCCAGTACTTC | CASSVGQYQETQYF
TRBJ2-5 | TRBD1 | TRBV27 | 13 | NA | TGTGCCAGCAGTCCCGGACAGGGTTTAACCCAGTACTTC | CASSPGQGLTQYF
TRBJ2-5 | NA | TRBV5-4 | 15 | NA | TGTGCCAGCAGCGATGCTGCCGGGGGTCAAGAGACCCAGTACTTC | CASSDAAGGQETQYF
TRBJ2-1 | NA | TRBV2 | 14 | NA | TGTGCCACAGAAATAGCAGGGATCTACAATGAGCAGTTCTTC | CATEIAGIYNEQFF
TRBJ2-3 | NA | TRBV7-2 | 13 | NA | TGTGCCAGCAGCTTAGTGTTAGCAGATACGCAGTATTTT | CASSLVLADTQYF
TRBJ1-2 | NA | TRBV2 | 13 | NA | TGTGCCAGTCGGACTCAGAGGAACTATGGCTACACCTTC | CASRTQRNYGYTF
TRBJ2-5 | TRBD2 | TRBV5-5 | 17 | NA | TGTGCCAGCAGCTTGGGTACGCTAGCGGGTCTCCAAGAGACCCAGTACTTC | CASSLGTLAGLQETQYF
TRBJ2-1 | TRBD2 | TRBV7-3 | 14 | NA | TGTGCCAGCAGCTTCGGCGGGAGCTACAATGAGCAGTTCTTC | CASSFGGSYNEQFF